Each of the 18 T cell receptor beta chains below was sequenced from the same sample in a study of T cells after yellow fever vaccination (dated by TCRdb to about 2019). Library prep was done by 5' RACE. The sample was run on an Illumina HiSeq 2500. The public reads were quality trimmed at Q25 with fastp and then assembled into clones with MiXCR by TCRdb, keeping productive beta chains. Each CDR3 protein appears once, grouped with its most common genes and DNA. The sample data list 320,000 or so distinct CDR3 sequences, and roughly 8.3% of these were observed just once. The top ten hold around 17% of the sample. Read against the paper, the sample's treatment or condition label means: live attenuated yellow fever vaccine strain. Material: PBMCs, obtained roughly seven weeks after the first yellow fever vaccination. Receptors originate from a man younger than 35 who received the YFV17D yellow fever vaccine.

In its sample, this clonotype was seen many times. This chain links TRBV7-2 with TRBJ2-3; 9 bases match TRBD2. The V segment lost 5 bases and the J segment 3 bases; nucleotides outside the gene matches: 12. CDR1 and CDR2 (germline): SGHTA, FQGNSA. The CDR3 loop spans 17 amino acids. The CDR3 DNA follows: TGTGCCAGCAGCGCGCCGGTAGCGGGGGTGGTAACAGATACGCAGTATTTT. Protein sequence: CASSAPVAGVVTDTQYF.

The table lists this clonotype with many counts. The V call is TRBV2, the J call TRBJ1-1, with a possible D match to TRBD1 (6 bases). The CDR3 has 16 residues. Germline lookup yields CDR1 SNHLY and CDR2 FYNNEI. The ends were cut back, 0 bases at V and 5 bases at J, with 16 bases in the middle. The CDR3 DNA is TGTGCCAGCAGTGAAGCTCGACAGATAGGGGGTACTGAAGCTTTCTTT. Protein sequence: CASSEARQIGGTEAFF.

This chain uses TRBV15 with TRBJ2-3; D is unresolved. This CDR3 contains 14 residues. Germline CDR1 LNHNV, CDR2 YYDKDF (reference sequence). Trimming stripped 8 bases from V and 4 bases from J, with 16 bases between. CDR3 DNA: TGTGCCACCTCTTGGGGATTTAACGCAGATACGCAGTATTTT. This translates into CATSWGFNADTQYF.

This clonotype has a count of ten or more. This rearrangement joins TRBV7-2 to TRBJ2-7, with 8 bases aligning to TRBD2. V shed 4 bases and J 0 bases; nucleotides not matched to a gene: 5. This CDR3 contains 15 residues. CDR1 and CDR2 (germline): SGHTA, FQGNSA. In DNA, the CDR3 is TGTGCCAGCAGCTCCCGCGGGGGGCACTCCTACGAGCAGTACGTC. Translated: CASSSRGGHSYEQYV.

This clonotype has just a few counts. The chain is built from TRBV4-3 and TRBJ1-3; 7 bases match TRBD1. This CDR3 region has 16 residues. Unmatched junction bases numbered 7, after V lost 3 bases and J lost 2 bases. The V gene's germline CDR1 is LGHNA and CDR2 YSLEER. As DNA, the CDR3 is TGCGCCAGCAGCCAGGAAACAGGGGCGACTGGAAACACCATATATTTT. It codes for CASSQETGATGNTIYF.

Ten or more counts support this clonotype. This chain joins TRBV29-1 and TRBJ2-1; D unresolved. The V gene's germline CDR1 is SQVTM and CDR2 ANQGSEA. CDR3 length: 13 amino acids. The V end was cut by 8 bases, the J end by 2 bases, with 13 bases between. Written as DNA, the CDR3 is TGCAGCTTGGGTGGGTCCGCCTACAATGAGCAGTTCTTC. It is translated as CSLGGSAYNEQFF.

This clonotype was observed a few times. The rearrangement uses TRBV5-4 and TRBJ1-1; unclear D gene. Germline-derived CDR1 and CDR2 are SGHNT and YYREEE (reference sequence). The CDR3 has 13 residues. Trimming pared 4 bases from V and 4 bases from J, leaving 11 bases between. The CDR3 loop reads CASSPNGFTEAFF. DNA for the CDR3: TGTGCCAGCAGCCCCAACGGTTTCACTGAAGCTTTCTTT.

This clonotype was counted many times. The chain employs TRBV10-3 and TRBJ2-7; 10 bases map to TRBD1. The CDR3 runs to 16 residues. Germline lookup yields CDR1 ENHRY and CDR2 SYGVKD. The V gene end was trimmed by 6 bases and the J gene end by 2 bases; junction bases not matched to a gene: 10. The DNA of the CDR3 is TGTGCCATCAGGTCCCCGGGGACAGGGGAACCCTACGAGCAGTACTTC. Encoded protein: CAIRSPGTGEPYEQYF.

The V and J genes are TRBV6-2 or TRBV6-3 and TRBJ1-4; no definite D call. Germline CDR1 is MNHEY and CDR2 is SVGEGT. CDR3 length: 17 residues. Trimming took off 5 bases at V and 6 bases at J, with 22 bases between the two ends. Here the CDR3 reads CASSAPPPRPQDEKLFF. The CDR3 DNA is TGTGCCAGCAGTGCCCCACCACCACGGCCGCAGGATGAAAAACTGTTTTTT.

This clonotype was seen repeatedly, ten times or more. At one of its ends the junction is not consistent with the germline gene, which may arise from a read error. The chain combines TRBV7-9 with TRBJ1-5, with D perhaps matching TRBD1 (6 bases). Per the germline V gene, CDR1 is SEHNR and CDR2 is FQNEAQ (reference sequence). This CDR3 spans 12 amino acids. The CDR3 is CASSLGGQPQHF. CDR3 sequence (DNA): TGTGCCAGCAGTTTAGGGGGTCAGCCCCAGCATTTT.

The CDR3 nucleotides read TGTGCCAGCGCTTCTAGGGGGCGAATTGGCTCCTACAATGAGCAGTTCTTC. Translated: CASASRGRIGSYNEQFF. The chain couples TRBV12-3 or TRBV12-4 to TRBJ2-1; 7 nucleotides match TRBD1. Losses at the gene ends were 8 bases for V and 0 bases for J; bases not matched to a gene: 13. The CDR3 length is 17 residues.

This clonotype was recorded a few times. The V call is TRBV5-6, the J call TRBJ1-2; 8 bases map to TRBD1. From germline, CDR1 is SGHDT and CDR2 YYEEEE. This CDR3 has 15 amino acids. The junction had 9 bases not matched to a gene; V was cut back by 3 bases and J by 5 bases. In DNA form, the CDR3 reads TGTGCCAGCAGCTCCTATCCGGGACAGGAGTATGGCTACACCTTC. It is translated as CASSSYPGQEYGYTF.

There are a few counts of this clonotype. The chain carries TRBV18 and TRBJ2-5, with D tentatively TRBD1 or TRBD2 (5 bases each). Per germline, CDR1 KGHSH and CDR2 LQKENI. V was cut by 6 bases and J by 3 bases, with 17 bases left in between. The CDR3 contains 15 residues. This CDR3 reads CASSSWSRGKETQYF. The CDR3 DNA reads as TGTGCCAGCTCGTCGTGGTCCCGGGGCAAAGAGACCCAGTACTTC. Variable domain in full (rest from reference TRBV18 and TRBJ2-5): NAGVMQNPRHLVRRRGQEARLRCSPMKGHSHVYWYRQLPEEGLKFMVYLQKENIIDESGMPKERFSAEFPKEGPSILRIQQVVRGDSAAYFCASSSWSRGKETQYFGPGTRLLVL.

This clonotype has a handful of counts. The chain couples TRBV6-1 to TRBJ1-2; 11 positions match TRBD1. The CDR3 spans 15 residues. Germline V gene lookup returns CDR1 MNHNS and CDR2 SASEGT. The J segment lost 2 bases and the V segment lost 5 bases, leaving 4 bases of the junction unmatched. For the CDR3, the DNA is TGTGCCAGCAGTCTCCGGGACAGGGGGAACTATGGCTACACCTTC. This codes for CASSLRDRGNYGYTF.

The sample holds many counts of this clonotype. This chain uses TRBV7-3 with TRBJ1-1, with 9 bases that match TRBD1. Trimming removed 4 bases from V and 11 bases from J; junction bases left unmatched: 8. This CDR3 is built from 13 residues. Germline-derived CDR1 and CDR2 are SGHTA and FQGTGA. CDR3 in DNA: TGTGCCAGCAGCTCAATACAGGGGGCCGGGGCTTTCTTT. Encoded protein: CASSSIQGAGAFF.

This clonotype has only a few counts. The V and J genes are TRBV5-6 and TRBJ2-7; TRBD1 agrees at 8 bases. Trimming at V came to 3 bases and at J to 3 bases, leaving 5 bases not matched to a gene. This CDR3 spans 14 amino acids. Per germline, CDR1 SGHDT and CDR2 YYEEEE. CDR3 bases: TGTGCCAGCAGCTCAGGGGGCCTCCTCTACGAGCAGTACTTC. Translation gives CASSSGGLLYEQYF.

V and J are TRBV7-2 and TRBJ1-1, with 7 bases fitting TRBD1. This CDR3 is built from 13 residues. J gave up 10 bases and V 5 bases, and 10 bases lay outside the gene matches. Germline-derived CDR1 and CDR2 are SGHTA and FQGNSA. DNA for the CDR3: TGTGCCAGCAGCCCCCAGGAAAGGGGGCGAGCTTTCTTT. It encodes CASSPQERGRAFF.

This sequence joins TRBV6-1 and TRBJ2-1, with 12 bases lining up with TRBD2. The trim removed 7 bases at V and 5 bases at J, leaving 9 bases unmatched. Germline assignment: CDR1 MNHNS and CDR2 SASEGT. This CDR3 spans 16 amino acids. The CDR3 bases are TGTGCCAGCACTAAACTAGCGGGGGGTCCACACAATGAGCAGTTCTTC. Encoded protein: CASTKLAGGPHNEQFF.